Listed below are T cell receptor beta chains from one sample, sequenced in a study of T cell responses to AZD1222 COVID-19 vaccine. TCRdb's copy holds only in-frame clones and misses some; the assay was immunoSEQ multiplex PCR. The profile shows about 120,000 clones, approximately 90% of them singletons. This specimen consisted of peripheral blood, obtained on day 0 of AZD1222 vaccination. Source of these receptors: an adult in good health. Both conserved end residues are part of each CDR3. A D gene is named only where the DNA matches it firmly. The size of a clone is reported for some rows only, either as once, few or many, or as a class for expanded clones.

V	D	size	length	J	CDR3	DNA
TRBV5-8	TRBD1	NA	16	TRBJ2-3	CASSSLDRASVDTQYF	TGTGCCAGCAGCTCACTTGACAGGGCCAGTGTAGATACGCAGTATTTT
TRBV3-1/TRBV3-2	NA	once	17	TRBJ1-1	CASSQDTPPKMNTEAFF	TGTGCCAGCAGCCAAGATACCCCCCCGAAAATGAACACTGAAGCTTTCTTT
TRBV19	TRBD1	NA	18	TRBJ2-7	CASSIEPLAAGQDYEQYF	TGTGCCAGTAGTATAGAACCCTTAGCCGCGGGACAGGACTACGAGCAGTACTTC
TRBV28	TRBD1	NA	18	TRBJ1-5	CASSFRTGYIASNQPQHF	TGTGCCAGCAGTTTTCGGACAGGGTACATAGCGAGCAATCAGCCCCAGCATTTT
TRBV11-2	NA	NA	13	TRBJ1-1	CASSLQGNTEAFF	TGTGCCAGCAGCTTACAGGGGAACACTGAAGCTTTCTTT
TRBV19	NA	NA	13	TRBJ1-5	CASRDLGGQPQHF	TGTGCCAGTAGGGACTTGGGGGGTCAGCCCCAGCATTTT
TRBV4-3	NA	NA	13	TRBJ1-5	CASSQDGDQPQHF	TGCGCCAGCAGCCAAGACGGAGATCAGCCCCAGCATTTT
TRBV27	NA	NA	18	TRBJ2-2	CASSSRVSGEGNTGELFF	TGTGCCAGCAGTTCGCGGGTTTCAGGAGAGGGAAACACCGGGGAGCTGTTTTTT
TRBV10-3	NA	NA	16	TRBJ1-2	CAISESGRRVNYGYTF	TGTGCCATCAGTGAGTCTGGGCGCAGGGTGAACTATGGCTACACCTTC
TRBV7-2	NA	NA	11	TRBJ1-5	CASSFGQPQHF	TGTGCCAGCAGCTTCGGTCAGCCCCAGCATTTT
TRBV19	NA	NA	16	TRBJ1-1	CASSNIKGPIIAEAFF	TGTGCCAGTAGTAATATTAAGGGGCCTATAATCGCTGAAGCTTTCTTT
TRBV21-1	NA	NA	19	TRBJ1-5	CASSPRPGRVGDRNQPQHF	TGTGCCAGCAGCCCACGCCCGGGGAGGGTGGGGGATCGCAATCAGCCCCAGCATTTT
TRBV19	TRBD2	NA	15	TRBJ2-1	CASTAGLAGHNEQFF	TGTGCCAGTACTGCGGGACTAGCGGGCCACAATGAGCAGTTCTTC
TRBV6-5	NA	NA	15	TRBJ2-5	CASRDQGNWEETQYF	TGTGCCAGCAGGGATCAGGGGAATTGGGAAGAGACCCAGTACTTC
TRBV30	NA	NA	13	TRBJ1-1	CAWRQGMNTEAFF	TGTGCCTGGAGACAGGGAATGAACACTGAAGCTTTCTTT
TRBV3-1/TRBV3-2	TRBD2	NA	16	TRBJ2-3	CASSRAGGGHTDTQYF	TGTGCCAGCAGCCGAGCCGGCGGGGGTCACACAGATACGCAGTATTTT
TRBV7-9	TRBD1	NA	16	TRBJ1-5	CASSLGQGASNQPQHF	TGTGCCAGCAGCCTTGGACAGGGAGCAAGCAATCAGCCCCAGCATTTT
TRBV4-3	NA	NA	15	TRBJ2-7	CASSQVLGSSYEQYF	TGCGCCAGCAGCCAAGTCTTGGGGAGTTCCTACGAGCAGTACTTC
TRBV28	NA	NA	11	TRBJ2-2	CAIRSAGELFF	TGTGCCATCAGGTCCGCCGGGGAGCTGTTTTTT
TRBV2	NA	NA	13	TRBJ2-1	CASSESLDNEQFF	TGTGCCAGCAGTGAATCCCTGGACAATGAGCAGTTCTTC
TRBV12-3/TRBV12-4	NA	once	13	TRBJ1-1	CASSDIERTEAFF	TGTGCCAGCAGTGATATTGAACGCACTGAAGCTTTCTTT
TRBV7-2	TRBD1	NA	16	TRBJ1-1	CASSPHRGQGSTEAFF	TGTGCCAGCAGCCCCCACAGGGGGCAAGGGAGCACTGAAGCTTTCTTT
TRBV20-1	NA	NA	11	TRBJ1-1	CSAREYGEAFF	TGCAGTGCTAGAGAGTATGGTGAAGCTTTCTTT
TRBV4-3	NA	NA	15	TRBJ2-6	CASSPDKAGANVLTF	TGCGCCAGCAGCCCCGACAAAGCTGGGGCCAACGTCCTGACTTTC
TRBV3-1/TRBV3-2	TRBD1	NA	16	TRBJ1-4	CASSRWDRGLGEKLFF	TGTGCCAGCAGCCGATGGGACAGGGGGCTCGGTGAAAAACTGTTTTTT
TRBV7-2	TRBD1	NA	14	TRBJ2-3	CASSFRDRGDTQYF	TGTGCCAGCAGCTTCCGGGACAGGGGGGATACGCAGTATTTT
TRBV7-2	NA	NA	16	TRBJ1-6	CASSWGVRDYNSPLHF	TGTGCCAGCAGCTGGGGGGTCAGGGACTATAATTCACCCCTCCACTTT
TRBV6-2/TRBV6-3	NA	NA	15	TRBJ2-7	CASSNSGYSSYEQYF	TGTGCCAGCAGTAACAGCGGGTATAGCTCCTACGAGCAGTACTTC
TRBV7-9	NA	NA	14	TRBJ1-1	CASSLGPTNTEAFF	TGTGCCAGCAGCTTAGGACCCACGAACACTGAAGCTTTCTTT
TRBV19	NA	NA	16	TRBJ1-2	CASQESWTPFRNGYTF	TGTGCCAGTCAAGAATCTTGGACACCCTTCAGGAATGGCTACACCTTC
TRBV3-1/TRBV3-2	NA	NA	18	TRBJ1-5	CASSQDIPQTASNQPQHF	TGTGCCAGCAGCCAAGATATCCCACAAACCGCTAGCAATCAGCCCCAGCATTTT
TRBV6-2/TRBV6-3	NA	NA	12	TRBJ1-5	CASSYGRGPQHF	TGTGCCAGCAGTTATGGCCGTGGGCCCCAGCATTTT
TRBV30	NA	once	11	TRBJ1-2	CAWSFEGGYTF	TGTGCCTGGAGTTTCGAGGGTGGCTACACCTTC
TRBV7-6	NA	NA	15	TRBJ2-7	CASSPAEGVFYEQYF	TGTGCCAGCAGCCCCGCGGAAGGGGTATTCTACGAGCAGTACTTC
TRBV7-9	NA	NA	12	TRBJ1-4	CASSLVGEKLFF	TGTGCCAGCAGCTTAGTAGGCGAAAAACTGTTTTTT
TRBV5-4	TRBD1	NA	15	TRBJ1-4	CASSWGQGTNEKLFF	TGTGCCAGCAGCTGGGGACAGGGGACTAATGAAAAACTGTTTTTT
TRBV7-9	NA	NA	13	TRBJ1-2	CASSFPMSDGYTF	TGTGCCAGCAGCTTCCCGATGAGTGATGGCTACACCTTC
TRBV9	NA	NA	14	TRBJ2-7	CASSVGGSGDEQYF	TGTGCCAGCAGCGTAGGAGGGAGTGGCGACGAGCAGTACTTC
TRBV5-8	NA	NA	15	TRBJ1-5	CASSFLGGVYQPQHF	TGTGCCAGCAGCTTCTTAGGAGGGGTTTATCAGCCCCAGCATTTT
TRBV21-1	NA	NA	12	TRBJ2-7	CAITRGRAEQYF	TGTGCCATAACGCGGGGAAGGGCCGAGCAGTACTTC
TRBV27	TRBD2	NA	13	TRBJ2-1	CASSGGSYNEQFF	TGTGCCAGTAGCGGGGGGTCCTACAATGAGCAGTTCTTC
TRBV21-1	NA	NA	16	TRBJ2-7	CASSKYRGDRNYEQYF	TGTGCCAGCAGCAAATATCGTGGCGATCGGAACTACGAGCAGTACTTC
TRBV28	TRBD1	NA	15	TRBJ1-3	CASSSTGTDGNTIYF	TGTGCCAGCAGTTCTACCGGGACAGACGGAAACACCATATATTTT
TRBV19	NA	few	15	TRBJ1-5	CASSPPAYSNQPQHF	TGTGCCAGTAGCCCTCCAGCTTATAGCAATCAGCCCCAGCATTTT
TRBV4-1	NA	NA	16	TRBJ2-7	CASSQTTGEVAYEQYF	TGCGCCAGCAGCCAAACAACAGGGGAGGTGGCCTACGAGCAGTACTTC
TRBV12-3/TRBV12-4	NA	few	12	TRBJ1-2	CASRGRDYGYTF	TGTGCCAGCAGGGGAAGGGACTATGGCTACACCTTC
TRBV12-3/TRBV12-4	TRBD1	NA	13	TRBJ1-6	CASSLPGGQALHF	TGTGCCAGCAGCTTACCAGGGGGGCAGGCCCTCCACTTT
TRBV7-2	NA	NA	13	TRBJ1-5	CASSWGFQQPQHF	TGTGCCAGCAGCTGGGGCTTTCAGCAGCCCCAGCATTTT
TRBV29-1	NA	NA	15	TRBJ1-1	CSVDSRTVMNTEAFF	TGCAGCGTTGATTCGAGAACAGTCATGAACACTGAAGCTTTCTTT
TRBV6-2/TRBV6-3	NA	NA	15	TRBJ2-7	CASSKGTRGTGEQYF	TGTGCCAGCAGCAAAGGAACTAGGGGGACGGGCGAGCAGTACTTC
TRBV19	NA	NA	15	TRBJ2-3	CASSIRGDAWNTQYF	TGTGCCAGTAGTATACGAGGGGACGCCTGGAATACGCAGTATTTT
TRBV9	NA	NA	13	TRBJ1-5	CASSALPNQPQHF	TGTGCCAGCAGCGCCCTTCCTAATCAGCCCCAGCATTTT
TRBV27	TRBD1	NA	14	TRBJ1-6	CASSPGTDNSPLHF	TGTGCCAGCAGTCCTGGGACAGATAATTCACCCCTCCACTTT
TRBV5-8	NA	NA	13	TRBJ1-5	CASSLVGNQPQHF	TGTGCCAGCAGCTTGGTTGGGAATCAGCCCCAGCATTTT
TRBV4-1	TRBD1	NA	15	TRBJ1-6	CASSKGQGSNSPLHF	TGCGCCAGCAGCAAAGGACAGGGGAGTAATTCACCCCTCCACTTT
TRBV21-1	NA	NA	15	TRBJ2-1	CASSNWTSGGREQFF	TGTGCCAGCAGCAACTGGACTAGCGGGGGGAGAGAGCAGTTCTTC
TRBV6-1	NA	once	14	TRBJ1-5	CASSDSGVQQPQHF	TGTGCCAGCAGTGATAGTGGGGTACAACAGCCCCAGCATTTT